One and the same sample provided the 27 T cell receptor beta chains below, sequenced in a study of beta chain features in type 1 diabetes. Sequenced material consisted of expressed TCRB transcripts (all of the isolated RNA was reverse transcribed). Using immunoSEQ multiplex PCR, the repertoire was profiled, and TCRdb retains in-frame clones only, with some absent. The table records around 430,000 clones, around 28% of them present only once. The sample comprised naive CD4+ T cells from blood. These receptor sequences come from a young man in good health.

This clone has more than one count but fewer than ten. The rearrangement joins TRBV30 to TRBJ1-2; possible D gene TRBD1, 6 bases. Germline CDR1 reads GTSNPN; CDR2 reads SVGIG (reference sequence). The CDR3 is made up of 13 amino acids. The ends were cut back, 1 base at V and 3 bases at J, with 9 bases in the middle. CDR3 sequence reads: CAWSDQGHYGYTF. The CDR3 DNA reads as TGTGCCTGGAGTGATCAGGGGCACTATGGCTACACCTTC. The complete variable domain, with remaining parts taken from reference TRBV30 and TRBJ1-2, reads SQTIHQWPATLVQPVGSPLSLECTVEGTSNPNLYWYRQAAGRGLQLLFYSVGIGQISSEVPQNLSASRPQDRQFILSSKKLLLSDSGFYLCAWSDQGHYGYTFGSGTRLTVV.

This clone was found a few times. The V gene is TRBV4-1, the J gene TRBJ2-5, with D possibly TRBD1 on 5 matching bases. The CDR3 is 15 amino acids. Germline V gene data show CDR1 as MGHRA and CDR2 as YSYEKL. Deletions cut 0 bases from V and 3 bases from J, with 11 bases between. The CDR3 DNA reads as TGCGCCAGCAGCCAAGATGGATGGGGCAAAGAGACCCAGTACTTC. It specifies CASSQDGWGKETQYF.

This clone was counted a few times. The chain carries TRBV21-1 and TRBJ2-3; the table's D gene call, TRBD2, was not cross checked with the DNA. TRBV21-1 counts as a pseudogene. The CDR3 is made up of 15 amino acids. CDR3 protein: CASSKTSGSTDTQYF. The CDR3 DNA is TGTGCCAGCAGCAAGACTAGCGGGAGCACAGATACGCAGTATTTT.

The chain links TRBV4-3 to TRBJ2-5; possible D gene TRBD2, 6 bases. This CDR3 spans 17 amino acids. Deletions cut 1 base from V and 5 bases from J, with 20 bases between. Germline CDR1 reads LGHNA; CDR2 reads YSLEER. In DNA form, the CDR3 reads TGCGCCAGCAGCCAAGCGATGGGGGGTTGGGGCGTGGAGACCCAGTACTTC. Translating gives CASSQAMGGWGVETQYF.

This sequence joins TRBV28 and TRBJ2-7, with D maybe TRBD2 (6 bases). Trimming removed 4 bases at V and 6 bases at J, with 16 bases between. The CDR3 sequence is 14 residues long. Looked up from germline, CDR1 is MDHEN and CDR2 is SYDVKM. The CDR3 sequence: CASSSPGSTGEQYF. CDR3 DNA: TGTGCCAGCAGTTCTCCCGGGAGCACTGGCGAGCAGTACTTC.

This chain's CDR3 is CASSQGGQGGYTF. In DNA, the CDR3 is TGTGCCAGCAGCCAAGGAGGACAGGGCGGTTACACCTTC. The chain joins TRBV4-2 to TRBJ1-2; 8 nucleotides line up with TRBD1. CDR1 LGHNA and CDR2 YNFKEQ come from the germline V gene. The CDR3 runs 13 residues. Losses at the gene ends were 1 base for V and 11 bases for J; bases not matched to a gene: 6.

Only a few counts were recorded for this clone. The CDR3, as DNA: TGCAGCGCATCTGGTCGGGGACAGGGGTCCGGGGAGCTGTTTTTT. As protein: CSASGRGQGSGELFF. V is TRBV29-1 and J is TRBJ2-2; TRBD1 matches at 10 bases. The length of the CDR3 is 15 residues. The ends lost 7 bases at V and 6 bases at J; junction bases unmatched: 11. Germline V gene lookup returns CDR1 SQVTM and CDR2 ANQGSEA.

The chain combines TRBV23-1 with TRBJ2-3; TRBD2 matches at 8 bases. TRBV23-1 is labeled an ORF, and its function is uncertain. With 6 bases clipped from V and 4 bases from J, the junction kept 12 bases outside the gene matches. This CDR3 has 16 amino acids. DNA for the CDR3: TGCGCCAGCAGCACCGGACTAGCTGGGGCCCCAGATACGCAGTATTTT. Encoded protein: CASSTGLAGAPDTQYF.

The CDR3 nucleotides read TGTGCCAGCAGCCAAGATAAGTTGACTAGCGGGACCAATGAGCAGTTCTTC. Its translation is CASSQDKLTSGTNEQFF. The chain combines TRBV4-2 with TRBJ2-1; 11 positions agree with TRBD2. From germline, CDR1 is LGHNA and CDR2 YNFKEQ. Trimming removed 0 bases from V and 6 bases from J; junction bases left unmatched: 7. The CDR3 is 17 residues long.

This clone was counted between two and nine times. The chain links TRBV10-3 to TRBJ2-1, with 7 bases lining up with TRBD2. Germline lookup yields CDR1 ENHRY and CDR2 SYGVKD. The CDR3 is 13 residues long. Unmatched junction bases numbered 5, after V lost 7 bases and J lost 5 bases. CDR3 DNA sequence: TGTGCCATCAAAACTAGCGATAACAATGAGCAGTTCTTC. Translated: CAIKTSDNNEQFF.

This sequence joins TRBV5-1 and TRBJ2-1, with 8 bases identical to TRBD2. CDR1 SGHRS and CDR2 YFSETQ come from the germline V gene. V lost 0 bases, J lost 4 bases, and 6 bases stayed unmatched. CDR3 length equals 16 residues. The chain's CDR3 is CASSLVNSGSYNEQFF. The DNA of the CDR3 is TGCGCCAGCAGCTTGGTTAACAGCGGGAGTTACAATGAGCAGTTCTTC.

The chain combines TRBV29-1 with TRBJ2-1; D is uncertain. Trimming cost V 4 bases and J 3 bases, with 10 bases left between them. In germline, CDR1 is SQVTM, CDR2 ANQGSEA. CDR3 size: 13 residues. The CDR3 here is CSVVPGGYNEQFF. CDR3 in DNA: TGCAGCGTTGTGCCAGGCGGCTACAATGAGCAGTTCTTC.

This CDR3 reads CASSPRTGNTGELFF. The CDR3 region has the DNA TGTGCCAGCAGCCCCCGGACAGGGAACACCGGGGAGCTGTTTTTT. The chain has TRBV9 and TRBJ2-2; TRBD1 aligns across 7 bases. Germline CDR1 SGDLS, CDR2 YYNGEE. Germline trimming cut 4 bases from V and 1 base from J; bases unmatched to any gene: 4. The length of the CDR3 is 15 residues. The variable domain in full, with the rest retrieved from reference TRBV9 and TRBJ2-2, is DSGVTQTPKHLITATGQRVTLRCSPRSGDLSVYWYQQSLDQGLQFLIQYYNGEERAKGNILERFSAQQFPDLHSELNLSSLELGDSALYFCASSPRTGNTGELFFGEGSRLTVL.

CDR3 coding DNA: TGTGCCAGCAGTTTAAGGCGGGAGGGCCAAGGTGAGCAGTTCTTC. Translated, it gives CASSLRREGQGEQFF. The rearrangement uses TRBV27 and TRBJ2-1; 9 nucleotides align to TRBD2. After removal of 2 bases from V and 9 bases from J, the junction contained 8 bases not matched to a gene. This CDR3 is 15 amino acids long. Germline V gene lookup returns CDR1 MNHEY and CDR2 SMNVEV (reference sequence).

With respect to this clone: Different DNA sequences within this sample yield the same CDR3. The V call is TRBV25-1, the J call TRBJ2-7; unclear D gene. The V and J ends lost 3 bases and 3 bases respectively, with 6 bases between them. The CDR3 is made up of 12 amino acids. Germline V lookup: CDR1 MGHDK, CDR2 SYGVNS. CDR3 DNA sequence: TGTGCCAGCAGTGAGGGTCGCTACGAGCAGTACTTC. Translating gives CASSEGRYEQYF.

This chain joins TRBV5-1 and TRBJ2-1; a weak D match, TRBD1 (5 bases). With 0 bases removed from V and 6 bases from J, the gap between germline ends came to 13 bases. The germline V gene has CDR1 SGHRS and CDR2 YFSETQ. The CDR3 has 15 amino acids. The CDR3 DNA follows: TGCGCCAGCAGCTTGGACCAGGGCCTAACCAATGAGCAGTTCTTC. This codes for CASSLDQGLTNEQFF.

The gene calls are TRBV7-9 and TRBJ2-7; 10 bases are a match to TRBD2. V shed 1 base and J 5 bases; nucleotides not matched to a gene: 14. CDR1 is SEHNR, CDR2 FQNEAQ, per germline (reference sequence). CDR3 size: 18 residues. As DNA, the CDR3 is TGTGCCAGCAGCTTAGTCCGGACTAGCGGCCCTCGGGGGCACGAGCAGTACTTC. It translates to CASSLVRTSGPRGHEQYF.

The chain has TRBV14 and TRBJ2-3; possible D gene TRBD2, 7 bases. CDR1 is SGHDN, CDR2 FVKESK, per germline. The V end was cut by 4 bases, the J end by 2 bases, with 13 bases between. The CDR3 is made up of 15 amino acids. The CDR3 sequence is CASSPLRGATDTQYF. The CDR3 DNA is TGTGCCAGCAGCCCACTCCGGGGGGCCACAGATACGCAGTATTTT.

This chain's CDR3 is CASRDSSYNEQFF. CDR3 nucleotides: TGTGCCAGCAGAGACAGCTCCTACAATGAGCAGTTCTTC. This sequence joins TRBV6-6 and TRBJ2-1, with TRBD1 as a possible D gene (5 bases). The germline CDR1 and CDR2 sequences are MNHNY and SVGAGI (reference sequence). This CDR3 is 13 amino acids long. V was shortened by 6 bases and J by 0 bases, with 6 bases between the two germline ends.

This clone appeared a few times. The rearrangement uses TRBV29-1 and TRBJ2-2, with a possible D match to TRBD1 (5 bases). CDR3 length: 11 residues. V was clipped by 7 bases and J by 6 bases, with 9 bases between them. Germline V gives CDR1 SQVTM, CDR2 ANQGSEA. This chain's CDR3 is CSGVRAGELFF. The CDR3 region has the DNA TGCAGCGGTGTCAGGGCCGGGGAGCTGTTTTTT.

The V gene is TRBV29-1, the J gene TRBJ2-1; TRBD2 aligns across 7 bases. The CDR3 is 13 amino acids. V shed 4 bases and J 5 bases; nucleotides not matched to a gene: 5. CDR1 SQVTM and CDR2 ANQGSEA come from the germline V gene. The CDR3, as DNA: TGCAGCGTTGTTGGACTAGGGAACAATGAGCAGTTCTTC. Its translation: CSVVGLGNNEQFF.

This clone was detected only a few times. The rearrangement joins TRBV7-6 to TRBJ2-1; the D is unclear. The CDR3 length is 13 residues. V was clipped by 1 base and J by 5 bases, with 6 bases between them. Germline loops: CDR1 SGHVS, CDR2 FNYEAQ. CDR3 coding DNA: TGTGCCAGCAGCTTAGTGCGGCACAATGAGCAGTTCTTC. Translation gives CASSLVRHNEQFF.

The chain recombines TRBV5-1 with TRBJ2-3; maybe TRBD2 (6 bases). This CDR3 spans 16 amino acids. Germline values: CDR1 SGHRS, CDR2 YFSETQ. V lost 1 base, J lost 4 bases, and 16 bases lay in between. The CDR3 here is CASSLTTPGGPDTQYF. As DNA, the CDR3 is TGCGCCAGCAGCTTGACCACACCCGGAGGGCCAGATACGCAGTATTTT.

This chain joins TRBV19 and TRBJ2-1, with a tentative D call TRBD1 (6 bases). Germline V CDR1 and CDR2: LNHDA, SQIVND (reference sequence). With 7 bases removed from V and 1 base from J, the gap between germline ends came to 11 bases. This CDR3 has 14 amino acids. CDR3 sequence reads: CASTLTGSYNEQFF. In nucleotides, the CDR3 is TGTGCCAGTACCCTCACAGGGTCCTACAATGAGCAGTTCTTC.

The V call is TRBV5-4, the J call TRBJ2-5, with 8 bases aligning to TRBD1. Germline CDR1 is SGHNT and CDR2 is YYREEE (reference sequence). V lost 4 bases, J lost 0 bases, and 5 bases stayed unmatched. This CDR3 spans 15 amino acids. The CDR3 sequence: CASSRDRGNQETQYF. The CDR3 region has the DNA TGTGCCAGCAGCCGAGACAGGGGCAACCAAGAGACCCAGTACTTC.

This clone has just a few counts. The chain combines TRBV6-6 with TRBJ2-3; D is possibly TRBD2 (6 bases). CDR3 length: 14 amino acids. Germline assignment: CDR1 MNHNY and CDR2 SVGAGI (reference sequence). Trimming pared 5 bases from V and 1 base from J, leaving 10 bases between. CDR3 sequence (DNA): TGTGCCAGCAGTATTAGCGGACGCACAGATACGCAGTATTTT. Its translation is CASSISGRTDTQYF.

In its sample, this clone was seen a few times. Other nucleotide sequences from this sample produce the same CDR3. This chain uses TRBV7-2 with TRBJ2-7; D not certain. CDR1 is SGHTA, CDR2 FQGNSA, per germline. The CDR3 consists of 13 residues. V was cut by 2 bases and J by 0 bases, with 5 bases left in between. The chain's CDR3 is CASSLRASYEQYF. As DNA, the CDR3 is TGTGCCAGCAGCTTAAGGGCCTCCTACGAGCAGTACTTC.